This T cell receptor (beta chain) comes out of a study of blood T cell repertoires in COVID-19. For the study at large: Acute-phase and convalescent COVID-19 samples originated in the United States, Italy and Spain.

Under the authors' procedure: It was from reference gene primer amplification that nucleated cell counts were estimated. Data came from immunoSEQ multiplex PCR; TCRdb stores just in-frame clones and leaves some out. V and J calls and clone size are as listed in that table; D and trimming were resolved from the DNA. The repertoire includes 310,000 or so clones, about 87% of them detected once, and 7.5% to 10% sits in the top ten. The Seattle site enrolled patients during active infection and followed them longitudinally. The source material was peripheral blood. The source is a man under 40 with COVID-19, enrolled during active disease.

CDR3 in DNA: TGTGCCAGCAGCCAAGACTTACCCCGGGACAGGGATGACGAGCAGTACTTC. Translating gives CASSQDLPRDRDDEQYF. The J gene is TRBJ2-7, the V gene TRBV3-1 (or the pseudogene TRBV3-2); 9 bases agree with TRBD1. V lost 0 bases, J lost 5 bases, and 11 bases stayed unmatched. Germline lookup yields CDR1 LGHDT and CDR2 YNNKEL (reference sequence). The CDR3 has 17 amino acids.